This TCR beta chain came from a study of neurological immune-mediated disorders (dated by TCRdb to between 2017 and 2020). Describing the broader study: Of the 35 or so multiple sclerosis patients, some 30 had relapsing-remitting MS and 3 had secondary progressive MS. Using UMI-based sequencing, the study compared peripheral blood TCR-beta repertoires from patients with HTLV-I-associated myelopathy (HAM/TSP), patients with multiple sclerosis, and healthy controls. Longitudinal HAM/TSP and healthy donors had 3 time-points each (about 3-45 month intervals). Alongside PBMC samples, the set of some 100 TCR-beta libraries contained longitudinal samples, technical triplicates, and paired CD4+ and CD8+ T-cell subsets that had been sorted. Of the roughly 68 subjects in the cohort, some 15 were HAM/TSP patients, about 35 were multiple sclerosis patients, and roughly 20 were healthy controls.

Measured from the cysteine to the phenylalanine, the CDR3 is 15 residues long. Only CDR3 DNA remains: 45 bases, in frame from the first base. For CDR1 and CDR2, the germline V gene lists MNHEY and SVGAGI. The germline ends are 11 bases apart after V is trimmed by 0 bases and J by 4 bases. cDNA was synthesized by template-switch 5'RACE using a primer with a 10-nucleotide random unique molecular identifier that tagged each TCR transcript. Every sequencing run covered 15-18 subjects and yielded more than 160 million TCR-beta sequences. Total RNA was extracted with the RNeasy kit. The KAPA Real-time Library Amplification kit was used to amplify TCR-beta VDJ regions with primers targeting the TCR constant region and the 5'RACE anchor. A first PCR added sample indexes and Illumina adaptors, after which a second PCR increased the library yield. The roughly 650 bp TCR product was size-selected on a 2% E-gel SizeSelection system after Ampure bead purification. Before pooling, library quality was checked on a Bioanalyzer, concentration was measured with Qubit, and libraries were quantified with the Kapa Library Quantification kit. An Illumina HiSeq 2500 sequenced the libraries paired-end 2 x 150 bp. To increase sequence diversity, roughly 23-30% phiX was spiked into each library pool. Per the source publication's procedure: Quality-filtered reads were processed with the UMI-based MiGEC pipeline, which removed over 80% of raw TCR sequences during error correction. VDJ genes were aligned to IMGT germline references, and each clonotype was defined by a unique CDR3 amino acid sequence together with V-J genes. Clonal expansion, Shannon diversity, and CDR3 relatedness (CalcPairwiseDistances, ClusterSamples) were evaluated with VDJtools, and phylogenetic trees were built with CLCbio workbench. Expanded clones were defined as having at least 8 unique UMIs, based on coefficient-of-variation modelling across technical triplicates. The public reads were run again by TCRdb, first through fastp at Q25 and then through MiXCR, and only productive beta chains were kept. Rows with a matching CDR3 protein are joined into one entry that keeps the most common DNA and genes. The V and J calls were not made by the authors but by TCRdb's processing. The sample table contains fewer than 85,000 distinct CDR3 sequences; only one count was recorded for around 4.7% of them. Around 5.8% of the sample is held by the ten biggest clonotypes.

Points the paper makes about the study in general: No identical CDR3 amino acid sequences were found to be shared among expanded clones across subjects, suggesting that TCR-beta repertoires were private in all groups. TCR clonal expansion was highest in HAM/TSP patients and lowest in MS patients, with MS patients falling below even healthy controls. The MS cluster showed no association with clinical or MRI features, and the authors stated that larger cohorts are needed. Repertoires from 18 of 34 MS patients were grouped by phylogenetic analysis into a cluster of related CDR3 sequences, suggesting a possible repertoire-level signature.

Many counts were recorded for this clonotype. Its antigen is still unknown. Base quality data are lacking; no much larger clone is found one base away. The time point label, as the study defines it: longitudinal time-point 3. For unsorted PBMC libraries, 2 million PBMCs were used after storage in RNAlater at -80 degrees C until RNA extraction. Multiple sclerosis patients were enrolled in a US clinical protocol under which disease progression was evaluated by magnetic resonance imaging. Peripheral blood underwent Ficoll-Hypaque density gradient centrifugation to isolate PBMCs, which were then cryopreserved in liquid nitrogen.

The sequenced sample consisted of PBMCs. The chain is assembled from TRBV6-5 and TRBJ2-3; there is no confident call for the D gene. The TCR was taken from a woman aged 60-75 years with multiple sclerosis. The DNA sequence is TGTGCCAGCAGTTACTCAGGAGCCCCCTCAGATACGCAGTATTTT. This gives the protein CASSYSGAPSDTQYF.